This T cell receptor beta chain was found in a study of T-cell reconstitution after alpha-beta-depleted transplantation in children. V dropped 3 bases and J dropped 3 bases, with 9 bases sitting between them. CDR3 length equals 14 residues. At least ten counts were recorded for this clonotype. Unique molecular identifiers featured in how the TCRbeta library was prepared. TCRdb re-called the PCR reads with MiXCR, one entry per CDR3 protein. In the table there are hundreds of thousands of distinct CDR3 sequences, roughly 15% of which are singletons. This chain uses TRBV12-3 or TRBV12-4 with TRBJ2-1; TRBD1 might be the D (7 bases). Sequencing was performed on PBMCs from the stem cell graft donor, taken from the stem cell graft. The receptor was derived from a human donor who donated a stem cell graft to a child with acute myeloid leukemia. As DNA, the CDR3 is TGTGCCAGCAGTTTCAGGGGGGACTACAATGAGCAGTTCTTC. It specifies CASSFRGDYNEQFF.